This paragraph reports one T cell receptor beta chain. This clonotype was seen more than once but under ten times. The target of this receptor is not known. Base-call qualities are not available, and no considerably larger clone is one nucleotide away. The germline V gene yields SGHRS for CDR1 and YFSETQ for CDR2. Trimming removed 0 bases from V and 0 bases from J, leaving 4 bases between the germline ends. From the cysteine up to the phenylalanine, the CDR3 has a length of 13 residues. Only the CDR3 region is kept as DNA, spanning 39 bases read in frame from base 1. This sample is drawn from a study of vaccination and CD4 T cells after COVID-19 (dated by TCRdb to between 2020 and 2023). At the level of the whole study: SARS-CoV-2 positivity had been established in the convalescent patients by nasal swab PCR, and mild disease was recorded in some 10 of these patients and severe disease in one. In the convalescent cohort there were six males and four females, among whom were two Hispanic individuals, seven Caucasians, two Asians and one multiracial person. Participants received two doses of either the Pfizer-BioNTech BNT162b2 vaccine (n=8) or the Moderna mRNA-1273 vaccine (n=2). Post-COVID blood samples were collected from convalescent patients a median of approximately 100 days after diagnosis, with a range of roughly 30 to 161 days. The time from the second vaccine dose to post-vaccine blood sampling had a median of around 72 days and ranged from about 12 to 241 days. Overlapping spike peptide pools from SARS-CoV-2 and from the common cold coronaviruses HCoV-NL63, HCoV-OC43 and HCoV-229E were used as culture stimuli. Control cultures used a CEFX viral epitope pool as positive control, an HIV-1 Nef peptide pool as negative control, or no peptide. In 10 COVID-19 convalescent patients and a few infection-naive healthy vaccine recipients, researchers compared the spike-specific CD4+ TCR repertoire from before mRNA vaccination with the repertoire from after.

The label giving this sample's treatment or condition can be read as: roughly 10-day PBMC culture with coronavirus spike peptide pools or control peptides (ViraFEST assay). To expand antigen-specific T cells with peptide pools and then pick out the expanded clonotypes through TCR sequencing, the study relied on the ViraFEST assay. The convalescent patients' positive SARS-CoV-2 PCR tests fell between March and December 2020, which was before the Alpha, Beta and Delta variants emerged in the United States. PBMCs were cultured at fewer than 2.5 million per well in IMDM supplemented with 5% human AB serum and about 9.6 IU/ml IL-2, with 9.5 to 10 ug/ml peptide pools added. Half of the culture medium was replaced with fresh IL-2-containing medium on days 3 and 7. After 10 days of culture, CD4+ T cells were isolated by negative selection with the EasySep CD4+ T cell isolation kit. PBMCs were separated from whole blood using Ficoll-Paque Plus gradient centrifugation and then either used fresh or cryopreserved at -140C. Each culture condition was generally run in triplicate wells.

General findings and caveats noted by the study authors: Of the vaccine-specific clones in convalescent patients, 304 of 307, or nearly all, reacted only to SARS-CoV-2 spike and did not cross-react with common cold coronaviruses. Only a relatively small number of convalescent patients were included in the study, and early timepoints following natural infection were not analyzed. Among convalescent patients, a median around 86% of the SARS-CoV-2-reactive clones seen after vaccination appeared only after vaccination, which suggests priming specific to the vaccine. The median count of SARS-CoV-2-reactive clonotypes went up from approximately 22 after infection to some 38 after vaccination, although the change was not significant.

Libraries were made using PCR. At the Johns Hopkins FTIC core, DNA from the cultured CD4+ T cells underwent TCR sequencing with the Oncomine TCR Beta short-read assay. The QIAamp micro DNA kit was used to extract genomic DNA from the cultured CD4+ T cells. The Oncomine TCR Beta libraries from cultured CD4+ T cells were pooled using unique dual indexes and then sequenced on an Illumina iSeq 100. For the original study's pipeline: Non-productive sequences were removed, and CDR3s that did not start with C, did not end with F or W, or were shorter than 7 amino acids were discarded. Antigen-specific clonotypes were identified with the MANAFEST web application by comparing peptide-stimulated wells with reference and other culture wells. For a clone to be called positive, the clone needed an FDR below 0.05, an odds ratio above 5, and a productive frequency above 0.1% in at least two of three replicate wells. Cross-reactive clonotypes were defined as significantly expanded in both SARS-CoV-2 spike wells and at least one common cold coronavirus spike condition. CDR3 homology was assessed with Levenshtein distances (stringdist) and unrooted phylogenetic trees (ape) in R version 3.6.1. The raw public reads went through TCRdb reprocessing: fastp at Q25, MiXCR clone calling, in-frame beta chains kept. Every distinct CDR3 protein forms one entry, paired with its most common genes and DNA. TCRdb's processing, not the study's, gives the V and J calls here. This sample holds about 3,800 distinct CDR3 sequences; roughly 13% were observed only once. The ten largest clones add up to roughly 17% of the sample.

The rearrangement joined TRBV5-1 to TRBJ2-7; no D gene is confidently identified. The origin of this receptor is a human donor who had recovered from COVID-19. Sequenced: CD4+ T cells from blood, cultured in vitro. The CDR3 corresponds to CASSLGSSYEQYF. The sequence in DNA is TGCGCCAGCAGCTTGGGCAGCTCCTACGAGCAGTACTTC.